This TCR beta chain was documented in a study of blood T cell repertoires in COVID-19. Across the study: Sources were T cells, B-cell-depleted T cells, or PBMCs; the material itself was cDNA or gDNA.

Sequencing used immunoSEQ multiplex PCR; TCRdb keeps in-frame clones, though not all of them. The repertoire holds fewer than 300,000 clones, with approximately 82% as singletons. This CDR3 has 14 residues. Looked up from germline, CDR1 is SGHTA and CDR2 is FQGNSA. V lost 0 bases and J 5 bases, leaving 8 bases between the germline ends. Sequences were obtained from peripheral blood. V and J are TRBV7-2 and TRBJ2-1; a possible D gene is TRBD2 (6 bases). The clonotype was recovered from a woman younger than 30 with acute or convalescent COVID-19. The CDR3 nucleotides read TGTGCCAGCAGCTTAGCGGGAGGTAACAATGAGCAGTTCTTC. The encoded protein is CASSLAGGNNEQFF.